These 17 T cell receptor beta chains were sequenced from one sample in a study of blood T cells in healthy people across ages. Through a sample-barcoded 5' primer and a J-beta primer mix, a second PCR was run for roughly 6 to 12 cycles. TCRdb re-called the 5' RACE reads with MiXCR, one entry per CDR3 protein. There are about 670,000 distinct CDR3 sequences in the sample; 35% to 50% occur only once, and approximately 31% lies in the top ten. The sequencing sample was made of blood. The receptors come from a man at least 80 years old in good health.

The chain uses TRBV6-2 or TRBV6-3 and TRBJ1-5, with a weak D call TRBD1 (5 bases). Trimming stripped 0 bases from V and 6 bases from J, with 9 bases between. The length of the CDR3 is 14 residues. Germline values: CDR1 MNHEY, CDR2 SVGEGT. CDR3 bases: TGTGCCAGCAGTTACTCCTCAGGGATTCAGCCCCAGCATTTT. This sequence encodes CASSYSSGIQPQHF.

The V gene is TRBV20-1, the J gene TRBJ2-2, with 7 bases matching TRBD1. The CDR3 sequence is 14 residues long. Unmatched junction bases numbered 7, after V lost 2 bases and J lost 7 bases. Germline V gene data show CDR1 as DFQATT and CDR2 as SNEGSKA (reference sequence). CDR3 amino acids: CSARYTGEIGELFF. The CDR3 region has the DNA TGCAGTGCTAGATACACAGGGGAAATCGGGGAGCTGTTTTTT.

The chain recombines TRBV5-4 with TRBJ2-1; 9 nucleotides line up with TRBD2. The CDR3 loop spans 16 amino acids. Trimming removed 4 bases from V and 4 bases from J; junction bases left unmatched: 9. Germline lookup yields CDR1 SGHNT and CDR2 YYREEE (reference sequence). The CDR3 region is CASSTTRTSVYNEQFF. CDR3 DNA: TGTGCCAGCAGCACAACCCGGACTAGCGTTTACAATGAGCAGTTCTTC.

The rearrangement uses TRBV13 and TRBJ2-7; D is perhaps TRBD2 (6 bases). CDR1 is PRHDT, CDR2 FYEKMQ, per germline (reference sequence). The CDR3 consists of 16 residues. V shed 5 bases and J shed 4 bases, with 21 bases lying between them. CDR3 in DNA: TGTGCCAGCAGCACCAGGGACGGGGGTACGGGATACGAGCAGTACTTC. It yields the protein CASSTRDGGTGYEQYF.

This clonotype was seen only a few times. The rearrangement joins TRBV6-2 or TRBV6-3 to TRBJ1-1, with no clear D. Trimming took off 7 bases at V and 5 bases at J, with 8 bases between the two ends. CDR1 is MNHEY, CDR2 SVGEGT, per germline. This CDR3 has 11 residues. The CDR3 protein is CASKTRTEAFF. The CDR3 DNA sequence: TGTGCCAGCAAAACACGGACTGAAGCTTTCTTT.

This clonotype has ten or more counts. This chain connects TRBV20-1 to TRBJ2-3, with D maybe TRBD2 (6 bases). Germline CDR1 and CDR2: DFQATT and SNEGSKA (reference sequence). The length of the CDR3 is 15 residues. The ends were cut back, 5 bases at V and 0 bases at J, with 15 bases in the middle. The CDR3 DNA reads TGCAGTGCTGGGGGGACTCTTAGAAGCACAGATACGCAGTATTTT. This gives the protein CSAGGTLRSTDTQYF.

On this clonotype: A single base separates this from a much larger clone, so it may be a read error. The CDR3 reads CASGRGASGSLEDIQYF. The CDR3 nucleotides are TGCGCCAGCGGCCGAGGGGCTAGCGGGAGTTTAGAGGACATTCAGTACTTC. The J gene is TRBJ2-7, the V gene TRBV4-3; 10 bases line up with TRBD2. The DNA end is a closer match to TRBJ2-4, so the J assignment may be wrong. This CDR3 has 17 amino acids. Germline CDR1 and CDR2: LGHNA and YSLEER.

This chain's CDR3 is CASSQEEDRRYEQYF. CDR3 DNA sequence: TGCGCCAGCAGCCAAGAAGAGGACAGACGATACGAGCAGTACTTC. V gene TRBV4-3 combines with J gene TRBJ2-7, with a tentative D call TRBD1 (6 bases). This CDR3 contains 15 residues. Trimming stripped 0 bases from V and 4 bases from J, with 13 bases between. CDR1 and CDR2 from the germline V gene are LGHNA and YSLEER.

This clonotype occurred a few times. This chain links TRBV6-2 or TRBV6-3 with TRBJ2-5; weak D call: TRBD2 (5 bases). The germline V and J ends were trimmed by 8 bases and 11 bases, with 15 bases remaining between them. Per germline, CDR1 MNHEY and CDR2 SVGEGT. The CDR3 extends over 11 amino acids. CDR3 nucleotide sequence: TGTGCCAGCTTGGATAGGTGGGAGCAGTACTTC. This gives the protein CASLDRWEQYF.

This clonotype was seen more than once but under ten times. The V call is TRBV2, the J call TRBJ2-3; 9 bases agree with TRBD1. The CDR3 totals 14 residues. The J segment lost 6 bases and the V segment lost 4 bases, leaving 5 bases of the junction unmatched. Germline lookup yields CDR1 SNHLY and CDR2 FYNNEI. DNA of the CDR3: TGTGCCAGCAGTGGACAGGGGGGAAGGGATACGCAGTATTTT. Translated: CASSGQGGRDTQYF.

This chain uses TRBV5-6 with TRBJ1-1; 7 bases align to TRBD1. This CDR3 has 15 amino acids. The V gene end was trimmed by 4 bases and the J gene end by 3 bases; junction bases not matched to a gene: 9. Germline V gene data show CDR1 as SGHDT and CDR2 as YYEEEE. Here the CDR3 reads CASSPGGGSYTEAFF. DNA for the CDR3: TGTGCCAGCAGCCCAGGGGGGGGCTCTTACACTGAAGCTTTCTTT.

This clonotype was picked up a small number of times. V is TRBV30 and J is TRBJ2-7, with 7 bases fitting TRBD2. Trimming at V came to 2 bases and at J to 7 bases, leaving 8 bases not matched to a gene. Germline V gene sequence: CDR1 GTSNPN, CDR2 SVGIG (reference sequence). The CDR3 is made up of 13 amino acids. The chain's CDR3 is CAWSSGGSGEQYF. CDR3 nucleotide sequence: TGTGCCTGGAGTTCGGGGGGATCGGGAGAGCAGTACTTC.

V usage is TRBV28 and J usage is TRBJ2-1; possible D gene TRBD2, 6 bases. Looked up from germline, CDR1 is MDHEN and CDR2 is SYDVKM. This CDR3 region has 21 residues. V lost 5 bases and J 9 bases, leaving 38 bases between the germline ends. In DNA form, the CDR3 reads TGTGCCAGCAGTCCAGACCCCAGACGGTCAGCGGGCACCTCACCCTCCGGTGAGCAGTTCTTC. This translates into CASSPDPRRSAGTSPSGEQFF.

A single count supports this clonotype. The chain employs TRBV6-5 and TRBJ2-7, with 9 bases matching TRBD1. The J call may be wrong; the DNA end is better matched by TRBJ2-5. In germline, CDR1 is MNHEY, CDR2 SVGAGI. This CDR3 region has 16 residues. The CDR3 sequence: CASSSLHRGHGETQYF. CDR3 coding DNA: TGTGCCAGCAGTAGCCTTCACAGGGGGCACGGGGAGACCCAGTACTTC.

This chain connects TRBV11-2 to TRBJ2-1; 9 nucleotides line up with TRBD2. Trimming took 0 bases from V and 5 from J; bases not matched to a gene: 5. CDR3 length equals 16 residues. Germline values: CDR1 SGHAT, CDR2 FQNNGV. The CDR3 sequence: CASSLDRASGNNEQFF. The CDR3 nucleotides are TGTGCCAGCAGCTTAGATCGGGCTAGCGGGAACAATGAGCAGTTCTTC. Full variable domain (rest looked up from reference TRBV11-2 and TRBJ2-1): EAGVAQSPRYKIIEKRQSVAFWCNPISGHATLYWYQQILGQGPKLLIQFQNNGVVDDSQLPKDRFSAERLKGVDSTLKIQPAKLEDSAVYLCASSLDRASGNNEQFFGPGTRLTVL.

This clonotype was observed at least ten times. The chain joins TRBV7-3 to TRBJ2-1, with 10 bases matching TRBD2. Germline values: CDR1 SGHTA, CDR2 FQGTGA. The CDR3 length is 17 residues. After removal of 5 bases from V and 4 bases from J, the junction contained 11 bases not matched to a gene. The CDR3 sequence: CASSPNSGRLIYNEQFF. CDR3 nucleotide sequence: TGTGCCAGCAGCCCGAATAGCGGGAGGCTGATTTACAATGAGCAGTTCTTC.

This clonotype has a handful of counts. The gene calls are TRBV12-3 or TRBV12-4 and TRBJ2-6, with D possibly matching TRBD2 (5 bases). The V end was cut by 8 bases, the J end by 0 bases, with 8 bases between. The length of the CDR3 is 14 residues. CDR3 in amino acids: CASLGSSGANVLTF. The CDR3 region has the DNA TGTGCCAGCTTAGGGAGCTCTGGGGCCAACGTCCTGACTTTC.